One sample yielded the 20 T cell receptor beta chains listed below, sequenced in a study of blood T cell repertoires in COVID-19. Repertoires were generated with immunoSEQ multiplex PCR, while TCRdb's copy carries only in-frame clones and drops some. The sample yields around 400,000 clones, about 89% seen once. Material: PBMCs or T cells enriched from blood (not recorded which). The receptor set was obtained from a woman in her 40s who had been exposed to COVID-19.

This clone was detected only once. This sequence joins TRBV5-1 and TRBJ1-4, with 8 nucleotides matching TRBD1. Germline values: CDR1 SGHRS, CDR2 YFSETQ. V dropped 5 bases and J dropped 5; count of bases not matched to a gene: 5. The CDR3 runs 14 residues. CDR3 sequence (DNA): TGCGCCAGCAGGGAAGGGACAGGAAATGAAAAACTGTTTTTT. Amino acids: CASREGTGNEKLFF.

The chain joins TRBV11-3 to TRBJ2-7, with a possible D match to TRBD2 (6 bases). V was clipped by 2 bases and J by 4 bases, with 18 bases between them. The CDR3 is made up of 16 amino acids. Germline V CDR1 and CDR2: SGHNT, YENEEA. This chain's CDR3 is CASSLRGMGFGYEQYF. The DNA for the CDR3 is TGTGCCAGCAGCTTACGGGGGATGGGATTTGGGTACGAGCAGTACTTC.

CDR3 sequence reads: CAWSVQGIEQYF. CDR3 nucleotide sequence: TGTGCCTGGAGTGTACAGGGGATCGAGCAGTACTTC. The genes are TRBV30 and TRBJ2-7, with TRBD1 matching over 7 bases. V was clipped by 0 bases and J by 6 bases; unmatched bases: 2. The CDR3 is 12 residues long. Looked up from germline, CDR1 is GTSNPN and CDR2 is SVGIG (reference sequence).

The rearrangement joins TRBV9 to TRBJ1-3, with D unresolved. CDR3 length equals 15 residues. Trimming left V 2 bases short and J 0 bases short, with 9 bases between. Looked up from germline, CDR1 is SGDLS and CDR2 is YYNGEE. The CDR3 spells CASSVGGSSGNTIYF. CDR3 bases: TGTGCCAGCAGCGTTGGAGGGTCCTCTGGAAACACCATATATTTT.

This clone came up a few times. V gene TRBV28 combines with J gene TRBJ1-3, with a possible D match to TRBD1 (6 bases). The CDR3 has 18 amino acids. The germline V and J ends were trimmed by 7 bases and 0 bases, with 22 bases remaining between them. Germline lookup yields CDR1 MDHEN and CDR2 SYDVKM. CDR3 residues: CASTTPPGQSSSGNTIYF. CDR3 bases: TGTGCCAGCACCACCCCCCCCGGACAGTCCAGCTCTGGAAACACCATATATTTT.

This chain connects TRBV2 to TRBJ1-3; unclear D gene. V lost 3 bases to trimming and J lost 0 bases, with 12 bases between them. This CDR3 has 16 amino acids. Per the germline V gene, CDR1 is SNHLY and CDR2 is FYNNEI. The CDR3 here is CASSDPGSSSGNTIYF. CDR3 coding DNA: TGTGCCAGCAGTGATCCCGGGTCTAGCTCTGGAAACACCATATATTTT.

The V and J genes are TRBV14 and TRBJ2-2; 7 bases align to TRBD1. CDR3 length equals 19 residues. The V and J ends lost 1 base and 0 bases, in that order; junction bases with no gene match: 11. CDR1 is SGHDN, CDR2 FVKESK, per germline. The CDR3 is CASSQVFSLGTANTGELFF. DNA for the CDR3: TGTGCCAGCAGCCAAGTTTTCTCACTAGGGACAGCGAACACCGGGGAGCTGTTTTTT.

This clone was observed a single time. The chain uses TRBV5-8 and TRBJ1-2; D might be TRBD1 (6 bases). V lost 3 bases, J lost 9 bases, and 18 bases lay in between. The CDR3 length is 14 residues. Germline V gene sequence: CDR1 SGHTS, CDR2 YDEGEE. Here the CDR3 reads CASSWTVSPMRYTF. The CDR3 nucleotides read TGTGCCAGCAGCTGGACAGTGAGCCCTATGCGCTACACCTTC. Variable domain in full (rest from reference TRBV5-8 and TRBJ1-2): EAGVTQSPTHLIKTRGQQATLRCSPISGHTSVYWYQQALGLGLQFLLWYDEGEERNRGNFPPRFSGRQFPNYSSELNVNALELEDSALYLCASSWTVSPMRYTFGSGTRLTVV.

In DNA, the CDR3 is TGTGCCAGTACAGGGCAGGCTACGTACTACGAGCAGTACTTC. It yields the protein CASTGQATYYEQYF. The rearrangement joins TRBV7-2 to TRBJ2-7, with D perhaps matching TRBD1 (6 bases). The CDR3 runs 14 residues. From germline, CDR1 is SGHTA and CDR2 FQGNSA. Trimming removed 9 bases at V and 3 bases at J, with 18 bases between.

The genes are TRBV11-1 and TRBJ1-1; 7 positions agree with TRBD1. The J segment lost 7 bases and the V segment lost 1 base, leaving 3 bases of the junction unmatched. CDR3 size: 13 residues. The germline V gene has CDR1 SGHAT and CDR2 FQDESV (reference sequence). Written as DNA, the CDR3 is TGTGCCAGCAGCTTAGACAGGGGATTTGAAGCTTTCTTT. Its translation is CASSLDRGFEAFF.

The genes are TRBV7-8 and TRBJ1-1, with D tentatively TRBD1 (5 bases). Germline V CDR1 and CDR2: SGHVS, FQNEAQ. The CDR3 sequence is 17 residues long. Trimming shortened V by 1 base and J by 5 bases, and 20 bases separated the two germline ends. This CDR3 is CASSLEGAGPLGTEAFF. For the CDR3, the DNA is TGTGCCAGCAGCTTAGAAGGCGCAGGGCCCTTAGGAACTGAAGCTTTCTTT.

This chain connects TRBV5-8 to TRBJ1-5; 7 bases fit TRBD1. Germline V CDR1 and CDR2: SGHTS, YDEGEE. This CDR3 is built from 15 residues. V lost 4 bases, J lost 4 bases, and 8 bases stayed unmatched. The CDR3 loop reads CASSRGQVLNQPQHF. The CDR3 bases are TGTGCCAGCAGCCGCGGACAGGTTTTGAATCAGCCCCAGCATTTT.

The chain carries TRBV5-4 and TRBJ1-4, with D possibly TRBD1 on 5 matching bases. V lost 1 base to trimming and J lost 8 bases, with 15 bases between them. Germline V gene lookup returns CDR1 SGHNT and CDR2 YYREEE (reference sequence). This CDR3 has 15 amino acids. CDR3 nucleotide sequence: TGTGCCAGCAGCTTGACCCCCACGGGGGAAGAAAAACTGTTTTTT. Protein product: CASSLTPTGEEKLFF.

The V call is TRBV30, the J call TRBJ1-1, with D perhaps matching TRBD1 (5 bases). Germline V gives CDR1 GTSNPN, CDR2 SVGIG (reference sequence). The CDR3 has 14 residues. Deletions cut 3 bases from V and 5 bases from J, with 16 bases between. The CDR3 DNA sequence: TGTGCCTGGAGGGCGACAGCAAGAGGAACTGAAGCTTTCTTT. It encodes CAWRATARGTEAFF.

This clone was seen a few times. The chain has TRBV14 and TRBJ1-1; D ambiguous. The CDR3 spans 15 residues. V gave up 4 bases and J gave up 2 bases, with 14 bases separating them. The V gene's germline CDR1 is SGHDN and CDR2 FVKESK. CDR3 in amino acids: CASSPRGARNTEAFF. The CDR3 DNA reads as TGTGCCAGCAGCCCTCGGGGAGCGCGCAACACTGAAGCTTTCTTT. Variable domain in full (rest from reference TRBV14 and TRBJ1-1): EAGVTQFPSHSVIEKGQTVTLRCDPISGHDNLYWYRRVMGKEIKFLLHFVKESKQDESGMPNNRFLAERTGGTYSTLKVQPAELEDSGVYFCASSPRGARNTEAFFGQGTRLTVV.

The rearrangement links TRBV5-1 to TRBJ2-4, with 7 bases aligning to TRBD2. Germline CDR1 and CDR2: SGHRS and YFSETQ. CDR3 length equals 15 residues. V shed 1 base, J shed 6 bases, and the junction held 7 bases outside the gene matches. The CDR3 DNA follows: TGCGCCAGCAGCTTGCCGAGCGGGAAGATAAACATTCAGTACTTC. It is translated as CASSLPSGKINIQYF.

The chain joins TRBV7-2 to TRBJ2-3; D is unclear. The V gene lost 1 base and the J gene lost 13 bases, with 9 bases spanning the gap. Germline CDR1 and CDR2: SGHTA and FQGNSA. This CDR3 region has 11 residues. CDR3 residues: CASSLGYGEYF. The DNA of the CDR3 is TGTGCCAGCAGCTTAGGGTACGGAGAGTATTTT.

This clone was found many times. The DNA of the CDR3 is TGTGCCAGCAGTTCGACCTGGGACATAAATCAGCCCCAGCATTTT. Amino acid sequence: CASSSTWDINQPQHF. The chain has TRBV6-2 or TRBV6-3 and TRBJ1-5; D might be TRBD1 (6 bases). Trimming pared 4 bases from V and 4 bases from J, leaving 14 bases between. The CDR3 has 15 amino acids. Germline V gene lookup returns CDR1 MNHEY and CDR2 SVGEGT.

The rearrangement links TRBV5-1 to TRBJ1-6; D is ambiguous. The V gene lost 0 bases and the J gene lost 14 bases, with 15 bases spanning the gap. This CDR3 has 14 amino acids. Germline CDR1 is SGHRS and CDR2 is YFSETQ. In DNA, the CDR3 is TGCGCCAGCAGCTTGGAAGTCGGGCGGAGGGCCCTCCACTTT. Translated, it gives CASSLEVGRRALHF.

The chain carries TRBV19 and TRBJ1-6, with D unclear. This CDR3 contains 14 residues. The V gene lost 1 base and the J gene lost 9 bases, with 10 bases spanning the gap. Germline V lookup: CDR1 LNHDA, CDR2 SQIVND (reference sequence). The CDR3 here is CASSIASTLSPLHF. CDR3 nucleotide sequence: TGTGCCAGTAGTATAGCCTCCACTCTTTCACCCCTCCACTTT.